This T cell receptor beta chain was captured in a study of radiotherapy plus CTLA-4 blockade in lung cancer. The study's findings and limits: It was early blood T cell clone dynamics, with interferon-beta, that reportedly best predicted response.

Only a few counts were recorded for this clone. Antigen unknown. Only in-frame clones appear in the TCRdb table, and some are missing; sequencing was by immunoSEQ multiplex PCR. The sample carries approximately 70,000 clones, approximately 76% recorded once. The CDR3 spans 16 residues. The ends lost 5 bases at V and 12 bases at J; junction bases unmatched: 18. Germline V lookup: CDR1 SEHNR, CDR2 FQNEAQ (reference sequence). The chain has TRBV7-9 and TRBJ2-1, with TRBD1 identical over 8 bases. This specimen was peripheral blood, taken from a patient treated with radiotherapy plus ipilimumab. The source is a human donor with non-small cell lung cancer whose response to radiotherapy plus ipilimumab could not be evaluated. Some clones in this sample may be carry-over from other donors' samples. The CDR3 loop reads CASSPIRAGGGIRQFF. The CDR3, as DNA: TGTGCCAGCAGCCCTATCCGGGCAGGGGGCGGGATCCGGCAGTTCTTC.